Below, 19 T cell receptor beta chains from the same sample are listed, as sequenced in a study of CD8 T cells in ankylosing spondylitis. One entry per CDR3 protein, called by TCRdb with MiXCR from the 5' RACE reads. The table shows fewer than 250,000 distinct CDR3 sequences, with more than 9% occurring only once. The source material was blood, either unsorted or a sorted T cell fraction (not recorded which). The receptors were sampled from a male donor with ankylosing spondylitis or in good health (not recorded which).

The sample holds many counts of this clonotype. In DNA form, the CDR3 reads TGTGCCAGCAGCCAAGATATGGGACTCCTCGGAGGCACTGAAGCTTTCTTT. Translating it yields CASSQDMGLLGGTEAFF. V gene TRBV4-2 combines with J gene TRBJ1-1; D perhaps matches TRBD1 (5 bases). The CDR3 consists of 17 residues. The V end lost 0 bases, the J end lost 4 bases, and 18 bases lay between the germline ends. The germline gives CDR1 LGHNA, CDR2 YNFKEQ.

This clonotype was detected ten times or more. The genes are TRBV12-3 or TRBV12-4 and TRBJ2-2, with D tentatively TRBD1 or TRBD2 (6 bases each). V was cut by 7 bases and J by 6 bases, with 15 bases left in between. CDR3 length equals 14 residues. Here the CDR3 DNA reads TGTGCCAGCAATAAGGGGGGCCCGGCCGGGGAGCTGTTTTTT. Translating gives CASNKGGPAGELFF.

A word on this clonotype: A read error may be the cause here, since a much bigger clone is one base away. The genes are TRBV7-6 and TRBJ2-3; 11 bases match TRBD2. This CDR3 contains 15 residues. Germline V gives CDR1 SGHVS, CDR2 FNYEAQ. This chain's CDR3 is CVSSETSGDTDTQYF. CDR3 nucleotide sequence: TGTGTCAGCAGCGAGACTAGCGGGGACACAGATACGCAGTATTTT.

J is TRBJ2-3 and V is TRBV6-5, with D hard to call. CDR3 length: 14 residues. V dropped 3 bases and J dropped 2 bases, with 9 bases sitting between them. Germline V gene data show CDR1 as MNHEY and CDR2 as SVGAGI. The CDR3: CASSYTAATDTQYF. The DNA for the CDR3 is TGTGCCAGCAGTTATACGGCGGCCACAGATACGCAGTATTTT.

The chain carries TRBV5-1 and TRBJ1-1, with 9 bases that match TRBD1. This CDR3 contains 16 residues. CDR1 and CDR2 (germline): SGHRS, YFSETQ. V was clipped by 3 bases and J by 6 bases; unmatched bases: 12. The CDR3 is CASSWGQGPRSAEAFF. The DNA of the CDR3 is TGCGCCAGCAGCTGGGGACAGGGCCCCCGGTCGGCTGAAGCTTTCTTT.

The chain is built from TRBV5-1 and TRBJ2-7, with 9 nucleotides matching TRBD2. V lost 1 base and J lost 0; bases outside the gene matches: 2. The CDR3 loop spans 15 amino acids. From germline, CDR1 is SGHRS and CDR2 YFSETQ. The CDR3 reads CASSLSSGISYEQYF. The CDR3, as DNA: TGCGCCAGCAGCTTGTCTAGCGGGATCTCCTACGAGCAGTACTTC.

This clonotype was counted ten times or more. The CDR3 region is CASSPRTVGYTF. DNA of the CDR3: TGTGCCAGCAGCCCAAGAACGGTGGGCTACACCTTC. V and J are TRBV12-3 or TRBV12-4 and TRBJ1-2; D gene unclear. V was trimmed by 6 bases and J by 8 bases, leaving 13 bases between them. The length of the CDR3 is 12 residues.

There are a few counts of this clonotype. The chain uses TRBV6-1 and TRBJ2-3, with a weak D call TRBD1 (5 bases). Germline CDR1 is MNHNS and CDR2 is SASEGT. Between the trimmed V and J ends, which lost 1 base and 3 bases, there was a span of 11 bases. The CDR3 length is 15 residues. Here the CDR3 reads CASSEETGSTDTQYF. CDR3 nucleotide sequence: TGTGCCAGCAGTGAAGAAACAGGTTCAACAGATACGCAGTATTTT.

This clonotype showed up many times. This sequence joins TRBV30 and TRBJ2-7, with 7 bases matching TRBD1. This CDR3 spans 14 amino acids. CDR1 and CDR2 from the germline V gene are GTSNPN and SVGIG (reference sequence). The ends lost 3 bases at V and 3 bases at J; junction bases unmatched: 8. The CDR3 here is CAWSLRGTVYEQYF. CDR3 coding DNA: TGTGCCTGGAGCCTAAGAGGGACAGTCTACGAGCAGTACTTC.

This clonotype has only a few counts. The V gene is TRBV11-3, the J gene TRBJ1-1; TRBD1 matches 7 bases. Per germline, CDR1 SGHNT and CDR2 YENEEA. J was trimmed by 4 bases and V by 4 bases; bases with no gene match: 6. The CDR3 runs to 14 residues. CDR3 amino acids: CASSSTGVITEAFF. For the CDR3, the DNA is TGTGCCAGCAGCTCCACAGGGGTGATCACTGAAGCTTTCTTT.

The table lists this clonotype with many counts. This chain links TRBV10-1 with TRBJ2-2; D is perhaps TRBD1 (5 bases). Per the germline V gene, CDR1 is WNHNN and CDR2 is SYGVQD (reference sequence). Trimming removed 8 bases from V and 4 bases from J, with 14 bases in between. This CDR3 has 14 residues. CDR3 amino acids: CASGREGFTGELFF. In nucleotides, the CDR3 is TGCGCCAGCGGCAGGGAAGGGTTCACCGGGGAGCTGTTTTTT.

A few counts support this clonotype. The V call is TRBV6-1, the J call TRBJ2-5, with 7 bases that match TRBD1. The germline V gene encodes CDR1 MNHNS and CDR2 SASEGT. With V trimmed by 6 bases and J by 3 bases, 13 bases remained unmatched. The length of the CDR3 is 16 residues. CDR3 nucleotides: TGTGCCAGCAGGGCTTATCCGGGACAGAAAGAAGAGACCCAGTACTTC. This codes for CASRAYPGQKEETQYF.

This clonotype was seen repeatedly, ten times or more. The chain couples TRBV3-1 to TRBJ2-5; D is possibly TRBD1 (5 bases). Per the germline V gene, CDR1 is LGHDT and CDR2 is YNNKEL (reference sequence). V was clipped by 3 bases and J by 9 bases, with 14 bases between them. The CDR3 totals 13 residues. CDR3 nucleotides: TGTGCCAGCAGCCAGGCGGAAGGGGTGGCCCAGTACTTC. Protein: CASSQAEGVAQYF.

This clonotype was seen only a few times. This rearrangement joins TRBV2 to TRBJ1-4, with a possible D match to TRBD1 (5 bases). Germline CDR1 reads SNHLY; CDR2 reads FYNNEI. The CDR3 has 11 amino acids. V was trimmed by 9 bases and J by 8 bases, leaving 10 bases between them. Written as DNA, the CDR3 is TGTGCCAGACAGGTCTCCGAAAAACTGTTTTTT. This translates into CARQVSEKLFF.

In its sample, this clonotype was seen many times. V and J are TRBV21-1 and TRBJ2-1; the D call TRBD2 from the table was never checked on the DNA. TRBV21-1 is termed a pseudogene. CDR3 size: 20 residues. The CDR3 sequence is CASNKVGLAGGPFTFDEQFF. The CDR3 nucleotides are TGTGCCAGCAACAAAGTAGGACTAGCGGGAGGGCCTTTTACTTTCGATGAGCAGTTCTTC.

This clonotype showed up many times. The chain is built from TRBV29-1 and TRBJ2-3; unclear D gene. CDR3 length equals 14 residues. Trimming cost V 5 bases and J 2 bases, with 14 bases left between them. Germline CDR1 SQVTM, CDR2 ANQGSEA. Here the CDR3 reads CSVLLDGPTDTQYF. The CDR3, as DNA: TGCAGCGTTCTGTTAGATGGGCCCACAGATACGCAGTATTTT.

This clonotype was seen many times. The chain couples TRBV30 to TRBJ2-3; D gene uncertain. The CDR3 has 11 amino acids. Germline V gene lookup returns CDR1 GTSNPN and CDR2 SVGIG (reference sequence). The V gene lost 1 base and the J gene lost 4 bases, with 3 bases spanning the gap. CDR3 nucleotides: TGTGCCTGGAGTGGGGCAGATACGCAGTATTTT. Residues: CAWSGADTQYF.

The rearrangement joins TRBV2 to TRBJ1-1; 7 nucleotides agree with TRBD1. The CDR3 runs to 13 residues. CDR1 is SNHLY, CDR2 FYNNEI, per germline. Trimming cost V 6 bases and J 10 bases; bases outside gene matches: 11. CDR3 protein: CASRITTGSTAFF. The CDR3 DNA follows: TGTGCCAGCAGGATTACGACAGGGTCTACAGCTTTCTTT. Filled out from reference TRBV2 and TRBJ1-1, the complete variable domain reads EPEVTQTPSHQVTQMGQEVILRCVPISNHLYFYWYRQILGQKVEFLVSFYNNEISEKSEIFDDQFSVERPDGSNFTLKIRSTKLEDSAMYFCASRITTGSTAFFGQGTRLTVV.

This clonotype was observed many times. The V gene is TRBV5-4, the J gene TRBJ2-3, with TRBD2 as a possible D gene (5 bases). The CDR3 extends over 13 amino acids. Trimming took off 5 bases at V and 1 base at J, with 8 bases between the two ends. CDR1 and CDR2 (germline): SGHNT, YYREEE (reference sequence). CDR3 coding DNA: TGTGCCAGCAGTATCGGGGGCACAGATACGCAGTATTTT. It translates to CASSIGGTDTQYF.